The clone carrying this T cell receptor beta chain was found many times. The data are from a study of response to subunit inactivated influenza vaccine. TCRdb redid the calling of the RT-PCR reads with MiXCR, one entry per CDR3 protein. The top ten clones hold approximately 9.9% of a sample with 500,000 to 600,000 distinct CDR3 sequences, 11% of them seen once. These same records also appear under a second study, on T cells expressing NK-cell markers. Per that paper: UMI-tagged 5'RACE template switching yielded the TCR beta cDNA. The authors derived TCR beta repertoires from sorted CD3+CD56+NKG2C+, CD3+CD56+NKG2C- and CD3+CD56-NKG2C+ T cells. Similarly, these clonotypes led the CD3+CD56-NKG2C+ fraction as well in several donors. Expanded clones of NKG2C+ T cells had an unclear HCMV specificity.

The sequence derives from a man between 45 and 60 years old who received an inactivated influenza vaccine. Sequences were derived from PBMCs from blood, sampled on the day of vaccination.

The CDR3 sequence: CASSGGTSGTYNEQFF. In DNA form, the CDR3 reads TGCGCCAGCAGCGGAGGGACTAGCGGGACCTACAATGAGCAGTTCTTC. V and J are TRBV5-1 and TRBJ2-1, with TRBD2 matching over 13 bases. The germline V gene encodes CDR1 SGHRS and CDR2 YFSETQ. V dropped 4 bases and J dropped 2; count of bases not matched to a gene: 3. The CDR3 runs 16 residues.